This TCR beta chain was documented in a study of response to subunit inactivated influenza vaccine. MiXCR, applied by TCRdb to the RT-PCR reads, yields one record per CDR3 protein. The profile shows about 540,000 distinct CDR3 sequences, roughly a quarter of them singletons. Per germline, CDR1 MDHEN and CDR2 SYDVKM. V was shortened by 4 bases and J by 8 bases, with 17 bases between the two germline ends. The CDR3 runs 14 residues. This clonotype has just a few counts. The sample was also reused in another study, on T cells expressing NK-cell markers. In that study: TCR beta cDNA was generated via 5'RACE template switching incorporating UMIs. Sorted CD3+CD56-NKG2C+, CD3+CD56+NKG2C+ and CD3+CD56+NKG2C- T cells supplied the TCR beta repertoires. In roughly six donors, dominant NKG2C+ clonotypes were about 1.0-7.0% of CD8+ T cells.

The chain is built from TRBV28 and TRBJ1-2; D perhaps matches TRBD1 (5 bases). This specimen consisted of CD4+ T cells sorted from PBMCs, obtained 11 to 12 days after vaccination. The TCR was taken from a middle-aged man who received an inactivated influenza vaccine. DNA of the CDR3: TGTGCCAGCAGTTCCCGACAGAGACCCGGGGGCTACACCTTC. This gives the protein CASSSRQRPGGYTF.